A selection of T cell receptor beta chains follows, all from one sample in a study of CD8+ T cells in alopecia areata. Sequencing was performed with immunoSEQ multiplex PCR; in TCRdb, only in-frame clones are kept and a portion is missing. The data contain 100,000 to 150,000 clones, about 47% of them singletons. The sequenced sample was CD8+ T cells sorted from blood, obtained at week 0. Receptors were obtained from a human donor with alopecia areata. The CDR3 runs from the conserved cysteine through the conserved F or W. The D gene is left open where the match is weak. Clone size appears in some rows only: once, few, many, or a class for an expanded clone.

d_gene | len | j_gene | v_gene | abundance | CDR3nt | CDR3aa
NA | 14 | TRBJ2-1 | TRBV4-2 | NA | TGTGCCAGCAGCCAACGGAGCTCCTACAATGAGCAGTTCTTC | CASSQRSSYNEQFF
NA | 13 | TRBJ1-5 | TRBV6-5 | NA | TGTGCCAGCGCGCTCGGAAGCAATCAGCCCCAGCATTTT | CASALGSNQPQHF
NA | 12 | TRBJ1-5 | TRBV7-9 | NA | TGTGCCAGCAGCCACTCTCCCTGGCCCCAGCATTTT | CASSHSPWPQHF
TRBD2 | 18 | TRBJ2-5 | TRBV7-9 | NA | TGTGCCAGCAGCCCGAGACTAGGGCGGGGGGGAGTTCGAGAGACCCAGTACTTC | CASSPRLGRGGVRETQYF
TRBD2 | 18 | TRBJ2-5 | TRBV13 | NA | TGTGCCAGCAGCTTAGGCCTAATGGAAGCGGGATCCCAAGAGACCCAGTACTTC | CASSLGLMEAGSQETQYF
NA | 15 | TRBJ1-4 | TRBV7-2 | few | TGTGCCAGCAGCCGTCAGGGAGCAACTAATGAAAAACTGTTTTTT | CASSRQGATNEKLFF
NA | 13 | TRBJ1-3 | TRBV7-6 | NA | TGTGCCAGCAGCTTAGAACAGCAAAACACCATATATTTT | CASSLEQQNTIYF
NA | 13 | TRBJ2-1 | TRBV10-2 | NA | TGCGCCAGCAGTGAACTTCGCTACAATGAGCAGTTCTTC | CASSELRYNEQFF
NA | 16 | TRBJ1-2 | TRBV4-3 | few | TGCGCCAGCAGCCAAGTGTTTACGTCGAGGGACTATGGCTACACCTTC | CASSQVFTSRDYGYTF
NA | 14 | TRBJ2-1 | TRBV4-1 | NA | TGCGCCAGCAGCCAAGTGAGGCCGGCCGATGAGCAGTTCTTC | CASSQVRPADEQFF
TRBD2 | 15 | TRBJ2-1 | TRBV5-1 | NA | TGCGCCAGCAGCTTGGTACTAGCGGGGAGCCGGGAGCAGTTCTTC | CASSLVLAGSREQFF
TRBD1 | 16 | TRBJ2-3 | TRBV4-3 | few | TGCGCCAGCAGCCAAGCCTGGACAGGGGAGACAGATACGCAGTATTTT | CASSQAWTGETDTQYF
NA | 15 | TRBJ1-2 | TRBV7-9 | NA | TGTGCCAGCAGCCCCGCGGGGACGGTTGTCTATGGCTACACCTTC | CASSPAGTVVYGYTF
TRBD1 | 17 | TRBJ1-2 | TRBV2 | once | TGTGCCAGCAGGAGGGGGGACAGGGTGCCACTCAACTATGGCTACACCTTC | CASRRGDRVPLNYGYTF
NA | 13 | TRBJ2-5 | TRBV7-9 | few | TGTGCCAGCAGCCCCGGGTCCGGGGAGACCCAGTACTTC | CASSPGSGETQYF
TRBD1 | 13 | TRBJ2-1 | TRBV5-6 | few | TGTGCCAGCAGCCCACAGGGGGACAATGAGCAGTTCTTC | CASSPQGDNEQFF
TRBD2 | 13 | TRBJ2-5 | TRBV6-5 | NA | TGTGCCAGCGCCAGCGGGGGGGAAGAGACCCAGTACTTC | CASASGGEETQYF
NA | 16 | TRBJ1-1 | TRBV7-9 | many | TGTGCCAGCAGCAACCGGGGCCGGGACGGGAACACTGAAGCTTTCTTT | CASSNRGRDGNTEAFF
NA | 15 | TRBJ2-3 | TRBV7-9 | NA | TGTGCCAGCAGCGGATACAGCTCTAGCACAGATACGCAGTATTTT | CASSGYSSSTDTQYF
NA | 11 | TRBJ2-7 | TRBV28 | NA | TGTGCCAGCAGTTTAGGTTCTGAGCAGTACTTC | CASSLGSEQYF
NA | 12 | TRBJ2-7 | TRBV5-6 | few | TGTGCCAGCAGCTCGGGGCCTACGAAGCAGTACTTC | CASSSGPTKQYF
NA | 12 | TRBJ2-1 | TRBV9 | NA | TGTGCCAGCAGCGGGTACGGTAATGAGCAGTTCTTC | CASSGYGNEQFF
NA | 15 | TRBJ1-1 | TRBV6-1 | few | TGTGCCAGCAGTGAATCCCCTACAGGGAACACTGAAGCTTTCTTT | CASSESPTGNTEAFF
TRBD1 | 13 | TRBJ1-6 | TRBV30 | NA | TGTGCCTGGAGTTCGACAGGGGGTTCACCCCTCCACTTT | CAWSSTGGSPLHF
TRBD1 | 16 | TRBJ2-7 | TRBV7-8 | NA | TGTGCCAGCAGCTCCATCGGACAGGGACGTTCCTACGAGCAGTACTTC | CASSSIGQGRSYEQYF
TRBD1 | 12 | TRBJ1-1 | TRBV9 | NA | TGTGCCAGCAGCCCCACAGGGGCTGAAGCTTTCTTT | CASSPTGAEAFF
TRBD1 | 15 | TRBJ2-2 | TRBV27 | NA | TGTGCCAGCAGTTGGACAGGGGAGAACACCGGGGAGCTGTTTTTT | CASSWTGENTGELFF
TRBD1 | 16 | TRBJ1-4 | TRBV7-8 | NA | TGTGCCAGCAGCTTGCTCTCCGGGACAGGGGCTGAAAAACTGTTTTTT | CASSLLSGTGAEKLFF
TRBD1 | 14 | TRBJ1-6 | TRBV27 | NA | TGTGCCAGCAGTCAGGGACAGTATAATTCACCCCTCCACTTT | CASSQGQYNSPLHF
TRBD1 | 16 | TRBJ2-2 | TRBV29-1 | NA | TGCAGCGTTGAAAGCCGGGACAGGGGGAACACCGGGGAGCTGTTTTTT | CSVESRDRGNTGELFF
NA | 14 | TRBJ2-5 | TRBV6-4 | few | TGTGCCAGCAGTGAACCGGGGTTGCCCGAGACCCAGTACTTC | CASSEPGLPETQYF
NA | 13 | TRBJ2-7 | TRBV5-1 | few | TGCGCCAGCAGCGTGGACGGAGCCTACGAGCAGTACTTC | CASSVDGAYEQYF
NA | 12 | TRBJ1-2 | TRBV29-1 | NA | TGCAGCGTTGAAGGGGGGTTCTATGGCTACACCTTC | CSVEGGFYGYTF
NA | 11 | TRBJ2-4 | TRBV20-1 | NA | TGCAGTGCTCTTTACCAAAACATTCAGTACTTC | CSALYQNIQYF
TRBD1 | 16 | TRBJ2-2 | TRBV7-8 | NA | TGTGCCAGCAGCATCTGGACAGGGGACGACGGCAGGGAGCTGTTTTTT | CASSIWTGDDGRELFF
NA | 11 | TRBJ2-3 | TRBV13 | NA | TGTGCCAGCAGCTTCACAGATACGCAGTATTTT | CASSFTDTQYF
NA | 12 | TRBJ1-1 | TRBV30 | NA | TGTGCCTGGACACTTGGGAACACTGAAGCTTTCTTT | CAWTLGNTEAFF
TRBD1 | 14 | TRBJ1-1 | TRBV29-1 | few | TGCAGCGCCTACGGGACAGACATGAACACTGAAGCTTTCTTT | CSAYGTDMNTEAFF
NA | 14 | TRBJ1-5 | TRBV27 | NA | TGTGCCAGCAGTTTAGGCTATAGCAATCAGCCCCAGCATTTT | CASSLGYSNQPQHF
TRBD1 | 16 | TRBJ2-3 | TRBV9 | NA | TGTGCCAGCAGCGGGGGACAGGGAACTAGCACAGATACGCAGTATTTT | CASSGGQGTSTDTQYF